One T cell receptor (beta chain) is described in this entry. The antigen is undetermined. The germline V gene encodes CDR1 SGHRS and CDR2 YFSETQ. This CDR3 is built from 19 residues. V lost 4 bases and J lost 0; bases outside the gene matches: 15. The source of the sample is a study of OX40 agonist ivuxolimab in advanced cancers. Whole-study context: Age averaged around 60 years (range about 23 to 80), and 82.7% were male. Of the participants, around 43% had some prior anti-PD-1, anti-PD-L1 or anti-CTLA-4 therapy, which was allowed.

Patients were ruled out by autoimmune disease history or systemic immunosuppression. Sequenced by immunoSEQ multiplex PCR; TCRdb stores in-frame clones only, minus some. Among about 29,000 clones listed, 91% were seen once. Study-wide results and caveats: At 0.1 to 3.0 mg/kg, CD4+ and CD8+ blood T cells expanded clonally by week 6.

The chain is built from TRBV5-1 and TRBJ2-1; 8 bases are a match to TRBD1. The TCR was taken from an adult with an advanced solid tumor such as melanoma, head and neck, liver or kidney cancer. The sequences come from CD4+ or CD8+ T cells sorted from blood, collected in a trial of the OX40 agonist ivuxolimab. In DNA, the CDR3 is TGCGCCAGCAGCACCAGGACAGGGAGCTCAGCCCCCTCCTACAATGAGCAGTTCTTC. As protein: CASSTRTGSSAPSYNEQFF. Full variable domain (missing parts from reference TRBV5-1 and TRBJ2-1): KAGVTQTPRYLIKTRGQQVTLSCSPISGHRSVSWYQQTPGQGLQFLFEYFSETQRNKGNFPGRFSGRQFSNSRSEMNVSTLELGDSALYLCASSTRTGSSAPSYNEQFFGPGTRLTVL.